The source of this TCR beta chain is a study of T cells in Graves' hyperthyroidism and ophthalmopathy. About the study: Blood from the periphery was taken at initial diagnosis, before any treatment. Study-level results: Median prediction lead before ophthalmopathy onset was around seven months with the model.

This clonotype was seen many times. Its antigen is as yet unknown. Patients with uncontrolled infections, other autoimmune diseases, pregnancy or lactation were excluded. The investigators amplified TCR beta CDR3 regions from RNA transcripts. HTBI primers were the set used in a first-round RT-PCR of the TCR CDR3. TCRdb reprocessed the multiplex PCR reads via MiXCR and lists one record per CDR3 protein. The sample consists of fewer than 850,000 distinct CDR3 sequences, roughly a sixth of them appearing once. CDR1 and CDR2 from the germline V gene are SGHAT and FQNNGV. The germline V and J ends were trimmed by 6 bases and 3 bases, with 18 bases remaining between them. The CDR3 is made up of 16 amino acids.

This chain connects TRBV11-2 to TRBJ2-1; a weak D match, TRBD1 (6 bases). Sequenced input: blood. The receptor was isolated from a man in his fifties with Graves' hyperthyroidism. This chain's CDR3 is CASRVLRGPFYNEQFF. CDR3 DNA: TGTGCCAGCAGGGTACTCAGGGGTCCCTTCTACAATGAGCAGTTCTTC.